This record looks at one T cell receptor beta chain sequence and its context. These data belong to a study of blood T cell repertoires in COVID-19. Overall study context: Samples came from the United States, Italy and Spain, spanning acute and convalescent COVID-19. Sources were T cells, B-cell-depleted T cells, or PBMCs; the material itself was cDNA or gDNA.

Germline V gene data show CDR1 as SNHLY and CDR2 as FYNNEI. The CDR3 extends over 13 amino acids. V gave up 6 bases and J gave up 8 bases; unmatched junction bases: 8. In the original analysis: Amplification with reference gene primers provided the estimates of nucleated cell counts. Some clones are missing from TCRdb's copy, which holds only in-frame ones; the method was immunoSEQ multiplex PCR. V and J calls plus clone size are reproduced from that table; the DNA served to infer D and trimming. This table holds about 150,000 clones, approximately 88% found once. The TCR was taken from a man aged 55 to 70 with active or convalescent COVID-19. J is TRBJ1-2 and V is TRBV2; the match to TRBD1 covers 8 bases. Source material: peripheral blood. CDR3 residues: CASSQDRVGGYTF. Written as DNA, the CDR3 is TGTGCCAGCAGCCAGGACAGGGTCGGCGGCTACACCTTC.